These 31 T cell receptor beta chains were sequenced from one sample in a study of blood T cell repertoires in COVID-19. Assay used: immunoSEQ multiplex PCR; TCRdb lists only in-frame clones, some missing. The sample includes some 110,000 clones, around 80% of them seen just once. Sample: peripheral blood. The receptors were gathered from a man between 70 and 80 years old with active or convalescent COVID-19.

The count of this clone is one. The chain recombines TRBV7-2 with TRBJ2-7; D possibly corresponds to TRBD1 (6 bases). The CDR3 extends over 16 amino acids. The ends were cut back, 0 bases at V and 9 bases at J, with 21 bases in the middle. Germline lookup yields CDR1 SGHTA and CDR2 FQGNSA. This chain's CDR3 is CASSLAGAGAGFGQYF. The CDR3 DNA reads as TGTGCCAGCAGCTTAGCGGGGGCAGGGGCGGGTTTCGGGCAGTACTTC.

This clone appeared once. The sample holds other DNA sequences that translate to the same CDR3. The V gene is TRBV9, the J gene TRBJ1-5; D ambiguous. Germline V gives CDR1 SGDLS, CDR2 YYNGEE. V dropped 0 bases and J dropped 7 bases, with 11 bases sitting between them. The CDR3 sequence is 14 residues long. CDR3 in amino acids: CASSVVRGGQPQHF. The CDR3 nucleotides are TGTGCCAGCAGCGTAGTCCGGGGTGGACAGCCCCAGCATTTT.

This clone has only a few counts. V gene TRBV29-1 combines with J gene TRBJ1-2, with unresolved D. The germline V gene has CDR1 SQVTM and CDR2 ANQGSEA. V lost 4 bases, J lost 5 bases, and 11 bases lay in between. The CDR3 spans 12 residues. The CDR3 DNA follows: TGCAGCGTTGGAGAGCCGGGGTATGGCTACACCTTC. It is translated as CSVGEPGYGYTF.

The rearrangement links TRBV9 to TRBJ2-1; 7 bases match TRBD1. This CDR3 contains 14 residues. CDR1 is SGDLS and CDR2 is YYNGEE in the germline V gene. The ends lost 0 bases at V and 9 bases at J; junction bases unmatched: 6. The CDR3 coding sequence is TGTGCCAGCAGCGTAGCCTCGACAGGGTTTGAGCAGTTCTTC. Translation gives CASSVASTGFEQFF.

V is TRBV3-1 (or the pseudogene TRBV3-2) and J is TRBJ2-2; D gene unclear. V lost 1 base and J lost 3, with 3 bases in between. The CDR3 runs to 13 residues. In germline, CDR1 is LGHDT, CDR2 YNNKEL (reference sequence). This CDR3 reads CASSQVDTGELFF. The CDR3, as DNA: TGTGCCAGCAGCCAAGTCGACACCGGGGAGCTGTTTTTT.

V gene TRBV10-3 combines with J gene TRBJ2-7; tentative D call: TRBD2 (6 bases). The CDR3 is made up of 11 amino acids. Trimming pared 10 bases from V and 1 base from J, leaving 8 bases between. The germline V gene encodes CDR1 ENHRY and CDR2 SYGVKD. CDR3 coding DNA: TGTGCCACCGGACTATCCTACGAGCAGTACTTC. Translating gives CATGLSYEQYF.

J is TRBJ2-7 and V is TRBV3-1 (or the pseudogene TRBV3-2); 8 bases line up with TRBD2. Losses at the gene ends were 0 bases for V and 7 bases for J; bases not matched to a gene: 14. This CDR3 region has 17 residues. Germline assignment: CDR1 LGHDT and CDR2 YNNKEL (reference sequence). The CDR3: CASSQDGWSGSLEEQYF. CDR3 sequence (DNA): TGTGCCAGCAGCCAAGACGGTTGGAGCGGGAGCCTAGAAGAGCAGTACTTC.

This rearrangement joins TRBV2 to TRBJ2-7; D perhaps matches TRBD1 (5 bases). Trimming removed 3 bases from V and 3 bases from J, with 12 bases in between. Germline values: CDR1 SNHLY, CDR2 FYNNEI. This CDR3 comprises 14 residues. This CDR3 reads CASSDRVLGYEQYF. CDR3 bases: TGTGCCAGCAGTGACAGGGTTTTGGGCTACGAGCAGTACTTC.

CDR3 in DNA: TGTGCCAGCAGTTTACTCACAGATACGCAGTATTTT. As protein: CASSLLTDTQYF. The chain joins TRBV12-3 or TRBV12-4 to TRBJ2-3, with no clear D. CDR3 length equals 12 residues. Trimming pared 2 bases from V and 2 bases from J, leaving 2 bases between.

This clone has only a few counts. The rearrangement links TRBV5-5 to TRBJ2-3, with D tentatively TRBD2 (6 bases). The CDR3 is made up of 16 amino acids. Germline V gene lookup returns CDR1 SGHKS and CDR2 YYEKEE (reference sequence). The V end was cut by 4 bases, the J end by 6 bases, with 21 bases between. This CDR3 is CASSPPRGTPGDTQYF. The CDR3 coding sequence is TGTGCCAGCAGCCCCCCCCGAGGGACTCCCGGTGATACGCAGTATTTT. Filled out from reference TRBV5-5 and TRBJ2-3, the complete variable domain reads DAGVTQSPTHLIKTRGQQVTLRCSPISGHKSVSWYQQVLGQGPQFIFQYYEKEERGRGNFPDRFSARQFPNYSSELNVNALLLGDSALYLCASSPPRGTPGDTQYFGPGTRLTVL.

The chain is built from TRBV27 and TRBJ1-4, with 7 bases lining up with TRBD1. Germline CDR1 MNHEY, CDR2 SMNVEV (reference sequence). The CDR3 is made up of 14 amino acids. Trimming took 5 bases from V and 7 from J; bases not matched to a gene: 7. This chain's CDR3 is CASSKDRRPEKLFF. Written as DNA, the CDR3 is TGTGCCAGCAGTAAGGACAGGCGCCCTGAAAAACTGTTTTTT.

CDR3 DNA sequence: TGTGCCAGCAGTTACTGGGGGCTTACGCAGCCCCAGCATTTT. This codes for CASSYWGLTQPQHF. The chain joins TRBV6-5 to TRBJ1-5; D may be TRBD1 (6 bases). V lost 1 base and J 7 bases, leaving 11 bases between the germline ends. The germline CDR1 and CDR2 sequences are MNHEY and SVGAGI. This CDR3 region has 14 residues.

This clone was seen once. V is TRBV11-3 and J is TRBJ2-1; 8 nucleotides line up with TRBD2. V lost 3 bases and J lost 6; bases outside the gene matches: 7. CDR1 SGHNT and CDR2 YENEEA come from the germline V gene. This CDR3 spans 15 amino acids. This CDR3 is CASSFSGKGGNEQFF. In DNA, the CDR3 is TGTGCCAGCAGCTTTAGCGGGAAGGGGGGCAATGAGCAGTTCTTC.

This chain uses TRBV23-1 with TRBJ1-1, with D perhaps TRBD1 (6 bases). TRBV23-1 is reported as an ORF; its role is uncertain. V was trimmed by 2 bases and J by 2 bases, leaving 18 bases between them. The CDR3 has 17 amino acids. CDR3 DNA: TGCGCCAGCAGTCAAGGCGAAAGGACAGAACTTAACACTGAAGCTTTCTTT. It yields the protein CASSQGERTELNTEAFF.

This clone came up many times. This chain connects TRBV30 to TRBJ1-5; D is possibly TRBD1 (5 bases). The V gene's germline CDR1 is GTSNPN and CDR2 SVGIG (reference sequence). Trimming pared 2 bases from V and 7 bases from J, leaving 12 bases between. The CDR3 runs 13 residues. CDR3 DNA sequence: TGTGCCTGGAGTACCAGGGAAAGGCAGCCCCAGCATTTT. This translates into CAWSTRERQPQHF.

The chain joins TRBV3-1 (or the pseudogene TRBV3-2) to TRBJ2-2; 9 nucleotides line up with TRBD2. With 1 base clipped from V and 0 bases from J, the junction kept 9 bases outside the gene matches. The CDR3 runs to 19 residues. Per the germline V gene, CDR1 is LGHDT and CDR2 is YNNKEL (reference sequence). CDR3 coding DNA: TGTGCCAGCAGCCAAGCGAATCGAGCGGGAGGTTCGAACACCGGGGAGCTGTTTTTT. Translating it yields CASSQANRAGGSNTGELFF.

The chain uses TRBV9 and TRBJ2-3, with 9 nucleotides matching TRBD2. The CDR3 sequence is 17 residues long. With V trimmed by 4 bases and J by 6 bases, 15 bases remained unmatched. The germline V gene encodes CDR1 SGDLS and CDR2 YYNGEE. CDR3 amino acids: CASSPRSLAGRGDTQYF. The CDR3 DNA reads TGTGCCAGCAGCCCCAGGTCTCTAGCGGGGAGGGGGGATACGCAGTATTTT.

The CDR3 protein is CASRKEGTGELFF. DNA for the CDR3: TGTGCCAGCAGGAAGGAGGGCACCGGGGAGCTGTTTTTT. This chain uses TRBV2 with TRBJ2-2, with TRBD2 as a possible D gene (6 bases). Deletions cut 6 bases from V and 4 bases from J, with 9 bases between. The CDR3 loop spans 13 amino acids. The germline V gene has CDR1 SNHLY and CDR2 FYNNEI. The variable domain in full, with the rest retrieved from reference TRBV2 and TRBJ2-2, is EPEVTQTPSHQVTQMGQEVILRCVPISNHLYFYWYRQILGQKVEFLVSFYNNEISEKSEIFDDQFSVERPDGSNFTLKIRSTKLEDSAMYFCASRKEGTGELFFGEGSRLTVL.

The genes are TRBV11-3 and TRBJ2-5, with TRBD1 as a possible D gene (6 bases). Deletions cut 0 bases from V and 5 bases from J, with 16 bases between. The germline V gene has CDR1 SGHNT and CDR2 YENEEA. The CDR3 sequence is 16 residues long. CDR3 in amino acids: CASSLDRTARGETQYF. Here the CDR3 DNA reads TGTGCCAGCAGCTTAGACAGGACAGCCCGGGGCGAGACCCAGTACTTC.

The chain links TRBV7-2 to TRBJ1-5; D uncertain. Germline loops: CDR1 SGHTA, CDR2 FQGNSA. Trimming stripped 0 bases from V and 6 bases from J, with 6 bases between. CDR3 length: 13 residues. The chain's CDR3 is CASSLAPVQPQHF. The CDR3 coding sequence is TGTGCCAGCAGCTTAGCGCCGGTTCAGCCCCAGCATTTT.

The DNA for the CDR3 is TGTGCCAGCAGCCAAGACACGGGGGGCGGTATTGTTAATACGCAGTATTTT. Encoded protein: CASSQDTGGGIVNTQYF. The rearrangement joins TRBV3-1 (or the pseudogene TRBV3-2) to TRBJ2-3, with D possibly TRBD2 on 7 matching bases. The CDR3 is 17 residues long. Trimming stripped 0 bases from V and 7 bases from J, with 20 bases between. Germline V gene data show CDR1 as LGHDT and CDR2 as YNNKEL (reference sequence).

The V gene is TRBV24-1, the J gene TRBJ1-2, with TRBD1 identical over 7 bases. The ends lost 2 bases at V and 7 bases at J; junction bases unmatched: 3. The CDR3 covers 13 residues. The germline V gene encodes CDR1 KGHDR and CDR2 SFDVKD. CDR3 region: CATSDSGGLGYTF. CDR3 nucleotide sequence: TGTGCCACCAGTGATTCAGGGGGGCTTGGCTACACCTTC.

V is TRBV9 and J is TRBJ1-6; TRBD1 matches at 10 bases. The CDR3 is made up of 15 amino acids. After removal of 3 bases from V and 8 bases from J, the junction contained 5 bases not matched to a gene. CDR1 and CDR2 (germline): SGDLS, YYNGEE. CDR3 amino acids: CASSARQGADSPLHF. As DNA, the CDR3 is TGTGCCAGCAGCGCCCGACAGGGGGCGGATTCACCCCTCCACTTT.

This sequence joins TRBV9 and TRBJ1-2, with D possibly matching TRBD1 (5 bases). CDR1 is SGDLS and CDR2 is YYNGEE in the germline V gene. The V end lost 3 bases, the J end lost 8 bases, and 11 bases lay between the germline ends. CDR3 length equals 12 residues. CDR3 amino acids: CASSGNRRGYTF. CDR3 bases: TGTGCCAGCAGCGGTAACAGGCGGGGCTACACCTTC.

The rearrangement links TRBV10-2 to TRBJ1-6; D ambiguous. CDR1 and CDR2 (germline): WSHSY, SAAADI. Trimming took off 5 bases at V and 2 bases at J, with 10 bases between the two ends. The CDR3 sequence is 15 residues long. DNA of the CDR3: TGCGCCAGCAGTCTGGCGGGGACCTATAATTCACCCCTCCACTTT. This encodes CASSLAGTYNSPLHF.

CDR3 sequence reads: CASSAGQGKQPQHF. For the CDR3, the DNA is TGTGCCAGCAGCGCGGGACAGGGGAAACAGCCCCAGCATTTT. The chain has TRBV9 and TRBJ1-5, with 10 positions matching TRBD1. The CDR3 consists of 14 residues. CDR1 is SGDLS and CDR2 is YYNGEE in the germline V gene. Losses at the gene ends were 3 bases for V and 7 bases for J; bases not matched to a gene: 4.

V usage is TRBV7-3 and J usage is TRBJ2-5, with unresolved D. This CDR3 contains 13 residues. Germline CDR1 and CDR2: SGHTA and FQGTGA. V was cut by 4 bases and J by 5 bases, with 11 bases left in between. CDR3 loop: CASSSSVEETQYF. Written as DNA, the CDR3 is TGTGCCAGCAGCTCCAGTGTGGAGGAGACCCAGTACTTC.

This rearrangement joins TRBV19 to TRBJ1-1, with a tentative D call TRBD1 (5 bases). Germline V gene data show CDR1 as LNHDA and CDR2 as SQIVND (reference sequence). This CDR3 contains 15 residues. V was trimmed by 6 bases and J by 0 bases, leaving 14 bases between them. CDR3: CASSQGTSMNTEAFF. The CDR3 coding sequence is TGTGCCAGTAGCCAGGGTACTTCCATGAACACTGAAGCTTTCTTT.

V and J are TRBV4-1 and TRBJ1-2; 8 positions agree with TRBD1. This CDR3 has 14 amino acids. Germline CDR1 reads MGHRA; CDR2 reads YSYEKL. The junction had 1 base not matched to a gene; V was cut back by 3 bases and J by 1 base. Here the CDR3 reads CASSQDRDNYGYTF. As DNA, the CDR3 is TGCGCCAGCAGCCAGGACAGGGATAACTATGGCTACACCTTC.

This clone was counted only a few times. The chain is built from TRBV6-5 and TRBJ1-1; D gene ambiguous. V gave up 0 bases and J gave up 0 bases, with 5 bases separating them. The CDR3 loop spans 14 amino acids. Germline V gives CDR1 MNHEY, CDR2 SVGAGI. The CDR3 DNA reads TGTGCCAGCAGTTACTCCGGGATGAACACTGAAGCTTTCTTT. This encodes CASSYSGMNTEAFF.

The chain links TRBV28 to TRBJ1-1, with 8 positions matching TRBD1. Germline CDR1 is MDHEN and CDR2 is SYDVKM. CDR3 size: 14 residues. V trimming: 7 bases; J trimming: 0 bases; junction bases outside the gene matches: 4. The CDR3 DNA reads as TGTGCCAGCATTAAACAGGGGGTGAACACTGAAGCTTTCTTT. As protein: CASIKQGVNTEAFF.